This TCR beta chain derives from a study of cytomegalovirus exposure and HLA in healthy donors. General study findings and limits: High specificity and sensitivity for cytomegalovirus status were reported for the classifier.

This CDR3 is built from 16 residues. CDR1 is SGHVS and CDR2 is FQNEAQ in the germline V gene. The trim removed 5 bases at V and 1 base at J, leaving 2 bases unmatched. Worth noting for this clone: Its target is unknown.

The method was immunoSEQ multiplex PCR; TCRdb's version includes in-frame clones alone and lacks a portion of them. The sample records about 160,000 clones, 85% to 90% being singletons. The sequenced sample consisted of PBMCs. The TCR was taken from a man in his late teens or twenties in good health and CMV-seropositive. J is TRBJ2-7 and V is TRBV7-8; 16 bases line up with TRBD2. The chain's CDR3 is CASSRGLAGGSYEQYF. As DNA, the CDR3 is TGTGCCAGCAGCAGGGGACTAGCGGGAGGGTCCTACGAGCAGTACTTC.